This TCR beta chain was captured in a study of blood T cells in healthy people across ages. Study-wide results and limits: Nothing was known about donor CMV status, and this possibly confounded expanded clonotype changes. Among T cells, TCR beta diversity per million cells dropped roughly linearly as age rose. Whereas aged donors had fewer naive CD4+ cells, long-lived donors had more of them and higher diversity.

Next came a second PCR, run for roughly 6 to 11 cycles, which used a sample-barcoded 5' primer along with a J-beta primer mix. Each CDR3 protein gets one entry after TCRdb re-called the 5' RACE reads with MiXCR. The sample holds about 1.4 million distinct CDR3 sequences, 55% to 75% seen once. CDR1 and CDR2 from the germline V gene are MDHEN and SYDVKM. The CDR3 sequence is 14 residues long. Deletions cut 6 bases from V and 0 bases from J, with 9 bases between. Comment on this clonotype: Its matching antigen is unknown.

Ranging in age from about 6 to 95, the donors were healthy Caucasian individuals from Russia. The TCR was taken from a man in his late teens or twenties in good health. The chain carries TRBV28 and TRBJ1-3; no clear D gene. The sequencing input was blood. CDR3 DNA sequence: TGTGCCAGCAGCCCAAACGGCTCTGGAAACACCATATATTTT. As protein: CASSPNGSGNTIYF.